This section outlines one T cell receptor (beta chain) sequence together with its context. Its antigen remains unidentified. The data are from a study of cytomegalovirus exposure and HLA in healthy donors. Study results and caveats: CMV antigen specificity of three CMV-associated chains was confirmed in vitro. The study recorded 164 TCR beta chains that were cytomegalovirus-associated.

Trimming left V 4 bases short and J 7 bases short, with 15 bases between. The CDR3 has 15 residues. Germline V gene lookup returns CDR1 SGDLS and CDR2 YYNGEE. Both 60 Vbeta primers and 13 Jbeta primers went into the PCR. Method: immunoSEQ multiplex PCR; TCRdb's copy keeps in-frame clones and lacks some. This table has about 210,000 clones, roughly 77% appearing once. Sequenced material: PBMCs. The V call is TRBV9, the J call TRBJ1-6, with D tentatively TRBD1 (5 bases). The receptor comes from a middle-aged man in good health and CMV-seropositive. As DNA, the CDR3 is TGTGCCAGCAGCCCAGGCTTGGACAACAATTCACCCCTCCACTTT. It codes for CASSPGLDNNSPLHF.